The sample holds one count of the clone carrying this T cell receptor beta chain. Its cognate antigen is unknown. A read error is likely, as this CDR3 ends without the conserved phenylalanine or tryptophan. The DNA is left out, because the CDR3 cannot be placed on it with certainty; the CDR3 is given as TCRdb lists it. The data belong to a study of vaccination and CD4 T cells after COVID-19. On the study more broadly: Two of the convalescents were Hispanic, and convalescents were six males and four females. Median time from COVID diagnosis to post-COVID sampling was 101 days (35 to 161).

The treatment was: roughly ten-day PBMC culture with coronavirus spike peptide pools or control peptides (ViraFEST assay). Germline V CDR1 and CDR2: MNHEY, SVGEGT. The CDR3 comprises 11 residues, both ends counted. Cultured CD4+ T cell DNA underwent sequencing with the Oncomine TCR Beta short-read assay. TCRdb analysed the PCR reads with MiXCR anew, one entry per CDR3 protein. The sample yields under 20,000 distinct CDR3 sequences, 40% to 60% seen once. Overall study results and limits: In convalescent patients, a median roughly 86% of reactive clones appeared only post-vaccination.

This clonotype was obtained from a human donor who had recovered from COVID-19. Sample: CD4+ T cells from blood, cultured in vitro, taken before SARS-CoV-2 vaccination. V gene TRBV6-2 or TRBV6-3 combines with J gene TRBJ2-7; the table's D gene call, TRBD1, was not cross checked with the DNA. CDR3 protein: CASSRTERQAP.